This is a list of T cell receptor beta chains from one sample in a study of metastatic and nonmetastatic thyroid tumors. TCRdb re-called clones from the PCR reads using MiXCR. The table has more than 70,000 clones, over 8.5% seen once; the top ten hold around 9.2%. The material sequenced was blood. The receptors derive from a female donor with papillary thyroid cancer or a benign thyroid nodule (not recorded which). Some clones in this sample may be carry-over from other donors' samples. Both conserved end residues are part of each CDR3. A D gene is named only where the DNA matches it firmly. Clone size is not always given. Where it is, it says once, few, many or a class for expanded clones.

abundance,d_gene,j_gene,v_gene,CDR3aa,CDR3nt
many,TRBD2,TRBJ2-5,TRBV6-1,CASSERLAGGQTQYF,TGTGCCAGCAGTGAAAGGCTAGCGGGGGGACAGACCCAGTACTTC
many,.,TRBJ1-2,TRBV20-1,CSASSRGGGPLNYGYTF,TGCAGTGCTAGCTCTAGAGGTGGAGGGCCCCTAAACTATGGCTACACCTTC
.,TRBD1,TRBJ2-1,TRBV6-2/TRBV6-3,CASSYSRTGRYNEQFF,TGTGCCAGCAGTTACTCCCGGACAGGGCGTTACAATGAGCAGTTCTTC
many,.,TRBJ2-7,TRBV12-3/TRBV12-4,CASSLGQGTYEQYF,TGTGCCAGCAGTTTAGGGCAGGGGACCTACGAGCAGTACTTC
many,.,TRBJ1-1,TRBV20-1,CSGRRDGMNTEAFF,TGCAGTGGTAGAAGGGACGGAATGAACACTGAAGCTTTCTTT
many,.,TRBJ2-7,TRBV7-6,CASSLGAEQYF,TGTGCCAGCAGCTTAGGTGCCGAGCAGTACTTC
many,.,TRBJ2-1,TRBV20-1,CSARDPRLDEQFF,TGCAGTGCTAGAGACCCCCGACTTGATGAGCAGTTCTTC
many,.,TRBJ2-1,TRBV19,CASTSDSRPYNEQFF,TGTGCCAGTACCTCTGACAGCCGCCCCTACAATGAGCAGTTCTTC
many,TRBD2,TRBJ2-7,TRBV6-5,CASSYRRGDYEQYF,TGTGCCAGCAGTTACCGACGGGGGGACTACGAGCAGTACTTC
many,TRBD1,TRBJ2-7,TRBV5-5,CASKRQGSYEQYF,TGTGCCAGCAAAAGACAGGGATCTTACGAGCAGTACTTC
many,TRBD1,TRBJ1-2,TRBV6-1,CATSSTGAYGYTF,TGTGCCACCTCCTCGACAGGGGCCTATGGCTACACCTTC
many,TRBD2,TRBJ2-2,TRBV19,CASRTSGGPGELFF,TGTGCCAGCCGGACTAGCGGGGGGCCCGGGGAGCTGTTTTTT
few,.,TRBJ2-7,TRBV6-2/TRBV6-3,CASGVSSYEQYF,TGTGCCAGTGGGGTGAGCTCCTACGAGCAGTACTTC
many,.,TRBJ2-3,TRBV7-3,CASSLNLGGSTDTQYF,TGTGCCAGCAGCTTAAATCTGGGGGGCTCCACAGATACGCAGTATTTT